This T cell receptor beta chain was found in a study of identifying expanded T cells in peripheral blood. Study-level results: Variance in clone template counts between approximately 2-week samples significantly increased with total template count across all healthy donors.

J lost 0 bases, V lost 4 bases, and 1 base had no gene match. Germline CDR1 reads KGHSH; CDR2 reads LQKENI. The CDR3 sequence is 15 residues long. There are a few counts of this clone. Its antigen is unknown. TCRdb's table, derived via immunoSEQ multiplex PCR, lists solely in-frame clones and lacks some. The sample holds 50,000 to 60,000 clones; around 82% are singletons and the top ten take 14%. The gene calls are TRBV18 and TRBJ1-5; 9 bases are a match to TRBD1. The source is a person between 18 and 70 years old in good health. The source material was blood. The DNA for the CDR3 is TGTGCCAGCTCACAGGACAGGGGTAGCAATCAGCCCCAGCATTTT. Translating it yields CASSQDRGSNQPQHF.